These 32 T cell receptor beta chains came from one sample sequenced in a study of human T cells and chemical hapten exposure. TCRdb used MiXCR to reprocess the RACE reads, holding one entry per CDR3 protein. Counted here are 65,000 to 100,000 distinct CDR3 sequences, 6.6% occurring once; the ten biggest clones make up 1% to 1.5%. As to time point: patch test 2, 6 weeks after DPC sensitization. Documented treatment: therapeutic diphenylcyclopropenone sensitization with weekly scalp DPC. The source was whole blood, collected in connection with sensitization to the hapten diphenylcyclopropenone (DPC). All receptors derive from a woman in her 30s with alopecia areata. Some clones in this sample may be carry-over from other donors' samples.

The genes are TRBV10-2 and TRBJ2-4, with a weak D call TRBD1 (5 bases). Germline V CDR1 and CDR2: WSHSY, SAAADI. The CDR3 is made up of 15 amino acids. Trimming pared 6 bases from V and 1 base from J, leaving 13 bases between. CDR3 in DNA: TGCGCCAGCAGATCGGTTAGGGGTGCCAAAAACATTCAGTACTTC. Translating it yields CASRSVRGAKNIQYF.

This clonotype has a handful of counts. V gene TRBV19 combines with J gene TRBJ2-5; TRBD2 matches at 7 bases. The V gene end was trimmed by 4 bases and the J gene end by 2 bases; junction bases not matched to a gene: 7. Germline V lookup: CDR1 LNHDA, CDR2 SQIVND (reference sequence). This CDR3 spans 15 amino acids. In DNA form, the CDR3 reads TGTGCCAGTAGTAGGACTAGTCTTCCGCAAGAGACCCAGTACTTC. This sequence encodes CASSRTSLPQETQYF.

The V call is TRBV7-9, the J call TRBJ1-1; TRBD1 might be the D (5 bases). V lost 5 bases and J lost 6, with 13 bases in between. Germline V gene sequence: CDR1 SEHNR, CDR2 FQNEAQ (reference sequence). The CDR3 is made up of 13 amino acids. The CDR3 DNA follows: TGTGCCAGCAGCCCCCCGGGGCCCCCTGAAGCTTTCTTT. Translated: CASSPPGPPEAFF.

CDR3 bases: TGCGCCAGCAGCTTGGCTCCGACGGCTAAGCAGTTCTTC. Translating it yields CASSLAPTAKQFF. J is TRBJ2-1 and V is TRBV5-1; D not certain. The germline V and J ends were trimmed by 0 bases and 11 bases, with 12 bases remaining between them. The CDR3 loop spans 13 amino acids. From germline, CDR1 is SGHRS and CDR2 YFSETQ.

This clonotype was found many times. The rearrangement uses TRBV5-1 and TRBJ1-2; a weak D match, TRBD1 (6 bases). V was trimmed by 7 bases and J by 2 bases, leaving 15 bases between them. The CDR3 is made up of 14 amino acids. The germline V gene encodes CDR1 SGHRS and CDR2 YFSETQ. In nucleotides, the CDR3 is TGCGCCAGCGGAGACCGGACAGAGAACTATGGCTACACCTTC. This translates into CASGDRTENYGYTF. Complete variable domain (other parts from reference TRBV5-1 and TRBJ1-2): KAGVTQTPRYLIKTRGQQVTLSCSPISGHRSVSWYQQTPGQGLQFLFEYFSETQRNKGNFPGRFSGRQFSNSRSEMNVSTLELGDSALYLCASGDRTENYGYTFGSGTRLTVV.

The V call is TRBV3-1, the J call TRBJ1-1; D perhaps matches TRBD1 (6 bases). In germline, CDR1 is LGHDT, CDR2 YNNKEL (reference sequence). This CDR3 comprises 13 residues. The germline V and J ends were trimmed by 0 bases and 5 bases, with 7 bases remaining between them. In DNA form, the CDR3 reads TGTGCCAGCAGCCAAGACAGGGGAACTGAAGCTTTCTTT. Encoded protein: CASSQDRGTEAFF.

In its sample, this clonotype was seen many times. V gene TRBV27 combines with J gene TRBJ1-3; 7 bases fit TRBD1. J was trimmed by 2 bases and V by 5 bases; bases with no gene match: 6. Germline CDR1 and CDR2: MNHEY and SMNVEV (reference sequence). There are 15 residues in the CDR3. In nucleotides, the CDR3 is TGTGCCAGCAGTCCCAGACAGGGCCCTGGAAACACCATATATTTT. Protein: CASSPRQGPGNTIYF.

This clonotype was seen just once. It may be a read error: a sequence one base away is much more abundant. The rearrangement joins TRBV5-1 to TRBJ2-7; D is possibly TRBD1 (5 bases). The CDR3 extends over 13 amino acids. Trimming took 5 bases from V and 8 from J, leaving 17 bases between them. Germline-derived CDR1 and CDR2 are SGHRS and YFSETQ. This CDR3 is CASSSPRVGKQYF. The CDR3 DNA is TGCGCCAGCAGTTCCCCCAGGGTCGGCAAGCAGTACTTC.

This chain uses TRBV5-1 with TRBJ1-5, with 9 positions matching TRBD1. The CDR3 consists of 14 residues. Per the germline V gene, CDR1 is SGHRS and CDR2 is YFSETQ. V lost 4 bases, J lost 6 bases, and 5 bases stayed unmatched. CDR3 in DNA: TGCGCCAGCAGCCCCGAGGGACAGGGTCAGCCCCAGCATTTT. The encoded protein is CASSPEGQGQPQHF.

Worth noting for this clonotype: This clone may be a read error of a much larger clone one base away. This chain connects TRBV6-6 to TRBJ2-3, with D perhaps matching TRBD2 (6 bases). This CDR3 region has 15 residues. Germline CDR1 is MNHNY and CDR2 is SVGAGI (reference sequence). The DNA for the CDR3 is TGTGCCAGCAGTTACGATGCGGGAAGCACAGATAAGCAGTATTTT. Its translation: CASSYDAGSTDKQYF.

The chain links TRBV7-9 to TRBJ1-6; D call uncertain. CDR1 and CDR2 from the germline V gene are SEHNR and FQNEAQ (reference sequence). Trimming removed 3 bases at V and 5 bases at J, with 8 bases between. The CDR3 loop spans 14 amino acids. The chain's CDR3 is CASSLGHNNSPLHF. DNA of the CDR3: TGTGCCAGCAGCTTGGGCCATAATAATTCACCCCTCCACTTT.

Comments on this clonotype: One base away lies a much larger clone, so this may be a sequencing read error. The V call is TRBV5-1, the J call TRBJ1-2, with D possibly being TRBD1 (6 bases). The germline V and J ends were trimmed by 0 bases and 12 bases, with 15 bases remaining between them. CDR1 is SGHRS, CDR2 YFSETQ, per germline. The length of the CDR3 is 13 residues. The CDR3 loop reads CASSLDPIGGDTF. Written as DNA, the CDR3 is TGCGCCAGCAGCTTGGACCCGATTGGGGGCGACACCTTC. The full variable domain, its missing parts supplied by reference TRBV5-1 and TRBJ1-2, is KAGVTQTPRYLIKTRGQQVTLSCSPISGHRSVSWYQQTPGQGLQFLFEYFSETQRNKGNFPGRFSGRQFSNSRSEMNVSTLELGDSALYLCASSLDPIGGDTFGSGTRLTVV.

This clonotype was seen many times. This rearrangement joins TRBV12-3 or TRBV12-4 to TRBJ2-2, with D hard to call. Trimming left V 6 bases short and J 4 bases short, with 9 bases between. The CDR3 is 13 residues long. The CDR3 DNA follows: TGTGCCAGCAGCTTTACCCGCACCGGGGAGCTGTTTTTT. It is translated as CASSFTRTGELFF.

The chain is built from TRBV5-1 and TRBJ1-1; weak D call: TRBD1 (5 bases). The CDR3 has 15 residues. V was trimmed by 5 bases and J by 7 bases, leaving 21 bases between them. Per germline, CDR1 SGHRS and CDR2 YFSETQ. The CDR3 protein is CASSYDLDGHFEAFF. CDR3 DNA sequence: TGCGCCAGCAGTTACGATTTAGACGGACATTTTGAAGCTTTCTTT. The full variable domain, its missing parts supplied by reference TRBV5-1 and TRBJ1-1, is KAGVTQTPRYLIKTRGQQVTLSCSPISGHRSVSWYQQTPGQGLQFLFEYFSETQRNKGNFPGRFSGRQFSNSRSEMNVSTLELGDSALYLCASSYDLDGHFEAFFGQGTRLTVV.

This clonotype was observed many times. This sequence joins TRBV20-1 and TRBJ1-2; 7 nucleotides line up with TRBD1. The CDR3 extends over 13 amino acids. Germline V gene lookup returns CDR1 DFQATT and CDR2 SNEGSKA (reference sequence). With V trimmed by 6 bases and J by 4 bases, 8 bases remained unmatched. CDR3 nucleotides: TGCAGTGCCCGCGGACAGGCCCGCTATGGCTACACCTTC. It codes for CSARGQARYGYTF.

In its sample, this clonotype was seen many times. This chain connects TRBV12-3 or TRBV12-4 to TRBJ2-2; the D gene is possibly TRBD1 (5 bases). Between the trimmed V and J ends, which lost 7 bases and 1 base, there was a span of 10 bases. This CDR3 has 14 residues. The CDR3: CASTVDKNTGELFF. The CDR3 DNA sequence: TGTGCCAGCACCGTGGACAAGAACACCGGGGAGCTGTTTTTT.

This clonotype was detected a few times. This sequence joins TRBV3-1 and TRBJ2-3; D is uncertain. Trimming removed 4 bases from V and 2 bases from J, with 16 bases in between. CDR1 is LGHDT and CDR2 is YNNKEL in the germline V gene (reference sequence). The CDR3 is 16 residues long. In nucleotides, the CDR3 is TGTGCCAGCAGCCTTCGGACCGAGAGCTTCACAGATACGCAGTATTTT. It specifies CASSLRTESFTDTQYF.

The chain links TRBV7-3 to TRBJ1-1; no firm D call. Germline CDR1 is SGHTA and CDR2 is FQGTGA. V was shortened by 3 bases and J by 1 base, with 6 bases between the two germline ends. This CDR3 contains 13 residues. CDR3 in DNA: TGTGCCAGCAGCTTGTCCGCGAACACTGAAGCTTTCTTT. Translating it yields CASSLSANTEAFF.

In this sample, this clonotype turned up many times. V usage is TRBV29-1 and J usage is TRBJ2-1, with 14 bases that match TRBD2. V was pared by 3 bases and J by 0 bases, with 7 bases of the junction left unmatched. Germline V gene data show CDR1 as SQVTM and CDR2 as ANQGSEA. The CDR3 is 18 amino acids. This chain's CDR3 is CSVEGLAGAISSYNEQFF. The CDR3 DNA reads TGCAGCGTTGAGGGACTAGCGGGGGCCATCAGCTCCTACAATGAGCAGTTCTTC.

At least ten counts were recorded for this clonotype. The rearrangement joins TRBV10-1 to TRBJ1-1, with D possibly matching TRBD1 (6 bases). Germline lookup yields CDR1 WNHNN and CDR2 SYGVQD (reference sequence). The ends were cut back, 5 bases at V and 1 base at J, with 14 bases in the middle. The CDR3 consists of 15 residues. The CDR3 is CASSSALGGNTEAFF. CDR3 sequence (DNA): TGCGCCAGCAGTTCAGCTCTAGGGGGGAACACTGAAGCTTTCTTT.

This clonotype came up many times. As the CDR3 is not closed by the conserved phenylalanine or tryptophan, this likely results from a read error. The limits of the CDR3 on the DNA are not certain, so only TCRdb's listed CDR3 is given. This sequence joins TRBV3-1 and TRBJ2-7; the D call TRBD1 from the table was never checked on the DNA. Termini included, the CDR3 measures 9 amino acids. CDR1 and CDR2 (germline): LGHDT, YNNKEL (reference sequence). CDR3: CASSQDWGI.

This clonotype was observed a few times. This chain links TRBV18 with TRBJ1-2; D gene unclear. Deletions cut 2 bases from V and 2 bases from J, with 6 bases between. This CDR3 is 13 amino acids long. The germline gives CDR1 KGHSH, CDR2 LQKENI. CDR3 in amino acids: CASSPTSNYGYTF. The CDR3 DNA reads as TGTGCCAGCTCACCAACCTCGAACTATGGCTACACCTTC.

Ten or more counts support this clonotype. The chain is built from TRBV29-1 and TRBJ1-1; TRBD1 agrees at 7 bases. After removal of 7 bases from V and 7 bases from J, the junction contained 15 bases not matched to a gene. The CDR3 is 14 amino acids. Germline CDR1 and CDR2: SQVTM and ANQGSEA. The CDR3 spells CSAQGQIGPIEAFF. The CDR3 nucleotides are TGCAGCGCACAGGGGCAGATTGGTCCCATTGAAGCTTTCTTT.

As concerns this clonotype: The junction and the germline gene differ at one end; a read error may be behind it. The genes are TRBV27 and TRBJ1-1, with TRBD1 matching over 8 bases. The CDR3 contains 16 residues. From germline, CDR1 is MNHEY and CDR2 SMNVEV (reference sequence). CDR3 sequence reads: CASSPITRGLSTKAFF. CDR3 in DNA: TGTGCCAGCAGTCCAATAACCAGGGGGCTCAGCACTAAAGCTTTCTTT.

This chain connects TRBV6-6 to TRBJ1-5; no clear D. Trimming left V 3 bases short and J 0 bases short, with 6 bases between. Germline V gene lookup returns CDR1 MNHNY and CDR2 SVGAGI (reference sequence). This CDR3 contains 14 residues. The CDR3 nucleotides are TGTGCCAGCAGTTATCTCGGTAGCAATCAGCCCCAGCATTTT. Residues: CASSYLGSNQPQHF.

Concerning this clonotype itself: The junction differs from germline at one of its ends, possibly a read error. The chain has TRBV14 and TRBJ1-4; no definite D call. This CDR3 contains 11 residues. Per germline, CDR1 SGHDN and CDR2 FVKESK. Written as DNA, the CDR3 is TGTGCCAGCAGCCAAGAACCGGGATGTAATTTT. Encoded protein: CASSQEPGCNF.

The J gene is TRBJ1-5, the V gene TRBV5-1; 8 nucleotides align to TRBD1. V shed 5 bases, J shed 5 bases, and the junction held 6 bases outside the gene matches. The CDR3 runs 14 residues. Germline V gene data show CDR1 as SGHRS and CDR2 as YFSETQ. DNA for the CDR3: TGCGCCAGCAGTCCTGGACAGGGCGATCAGCCCCAGCATTTT. It codes for CASSPGQGDQPQHF.

This clonotype came up many times. The CDR3 loop reads CASSLGAGTDSPLHF. CDR3 coding DNA: TGCGCCAGCAGCTTGGGGGCAGGGACGGATTCACCCCTCCACTTT. The chain carries TRBV5-1 and TRBJ1-6; maybe TRBD1 (5 bases). This CDR3 comprises 15 residues. With 0 bases removed from V and 8 bases from J, the gap between germline ends came to 12 bases. The germline V gene encodes CDR1 SGHRS and CDR2 YFSETQ.

The V gene is TRBV9, the J gene TRBJ2-3; TRBD2 agrees at 8 bases. Per germline, CDR1 SGDLS and CDR2 YYNGEE. J lost 4 bases, V lost 2 bases, and 9 bases had no gene match. This CDR3 has 16 amino acids. CDR3 sequence: CASSVRAGGRPDTQYF. CDR3 in DNA: TGTGCCAGCAGCGTTAGGGCGGGGGGCCGTCCAGATACGCAGTATTTT.

The chain is built from TRBV5-1 and TRBJ2-3; the D is unclear. Per the germline V gene, CDR1 is SGHRS and CDR2 is YFSETQ. This CDR3 region has 14 residues. Between the trimmed V and J ends, which lost 3 bases and 5 bases, there was a span of 13 bases. CDR3 loop: CASSSSGKGDTQYF. The CDR3, as DNA: TGCGCCAGCAGCTCGTCCGGTAAGGGAGATACGCAGTATTTT. The entire variable domain, with the rest obtained from reference TRBV5-1 and TRBJ2-3, is as follows: KAGVTQTPRYLIKTRGQQVTLSCSPISGHRSVSWYQQTPGQGLQFLFEYFSETQRNKGNFPGRFSGRQFSNSRSEMNVSTLELGDSALYLCASSSSGKGDTQYFGPGTRLTVL.

The chain uses TRBV10-3 and TRBJ1-4; 9 nucleotides match TRBD1. This CDR3 region has 14 residues. CDR1 is ENHRY, CDR2 SYGVKD, per germline. V was pared by 5 bases and J by 7 bases, with 5 bases of the junction left unmatched. The CDR3 bases are TGTGCCATCAGTCCCGGGACAGGGACTGAAAAACTGTTTTTT. This gives the protein CAISPGTGTEKLFF.

This clonotype has at least ten counts. This chain uses TRBV29-1 with TRBJ1-1; no definite D call. Germline CDR1 is SQVTM and CDR2 is ANQGSEA. The V and J ends lost 1 base and 1 base respectively, with 7 bases between them. This CDR3 comprises 13 residues. CDR3 protein: CSVEVTENTEAFF. In DNA form, the CDR3 reads TGCAGCGTTGAAGTGACCGAGAACACTGAAGCTTTCTTT.